These 8 T cell receptor beta chains were sequenced from one sample in a study of OX40 agonist ivuxolimab in advanced cancers. Data came from immunoSEQ multiplex PCR; TCRdb stores just in-frame clones and leaves some out. This table has about 59,000 clones, more than 85% appearing once. Source: CD4+ or CD8+ T cells sorted from blood, taken in a trial of the OX40 agonist ivuxolimab. Every receptor here comes from an adult with an advanced solid tumor such as melanoma, head and neck, liver or kidney cancer.

The V and J genes are TRBV5-5 and TRBJ2-3; tentatively, D is TRBD2 (6 bases). V was clipped by 1 base and J by 1 base, with 7 bases between them. Germline V CDR1 and CDR2: SGHKS, YYEKEE (reference sequence). The CDR3 length is 14 residues. For the CDR3, the DNA is TGTGCCAGCAGCTTGAGGAGGGGCACAGATACGCAGTATTTT. Translating gives CASSLRRGTDTQYF.

This clone was seen just once. The J gene is TRBJ2-3, the V gene TRBV29-1; possible D gene TRBD2, 5 bases. The CDR3 runs 15 residues. Trimming removed 4 bases at V and 0 bases at J, with 14 bases between. Germline loops: CDR1 SQVTM, CDR2 ANQGSEA. CDR3 residues: CSVGFGLSSTDTQYF. CDR3 bases: TGCAGCGTTGGATTCGGACTTTCTAGCACAGATACGCAGTATTTT.

The chain combines TRBV19 with TRBJ1-5; D not resolved. The CDR3 spans 14 residues. With 3 bases removed from V and 0 bases from J, the gap between germline ends came to 6 bases. Germline loops: CDR1 LNHDA, CDR2 SQIVND (reference sequence). CDR3 residues: CASSIRSSNQPQHF. In DNA form, the CDR3 reads TGTGCCAGTAGTATTCGAAGTAGCAATCAGCCCCAGCATTTT. The full variable domain, its missing parts supplied by reference TRBV19 and TRBJ1-5, is DGGITQSPKYLFRKEGQNVTLSCEQNLNHDAMYWYRQDPGQGLRLIYYSQIVNDFQKGDIAEGYSVSREKKESFPLTVTSAQKNPTAFYLCASSIRSSNQPQHFGDGTRLSIL.

The V gene is TRBV11-2, the J gene TRBJ2-3, with 8 bases fitting TRBD2. The trim removed 6 bases at V and 8 bases at J, leaving 13 bases unmatched. Germline CDR1 reads SGHAT; CDR2 reads FQNNGV. The CDR3 is made up of 15 amino acids. CDR3 DNA: TGTGCCAGCAGTTATAGAGCGGGAGCGCCCGGTACGCAGTATTTT. It codes for CASSYRAGAPGTQYF.

The chain combines TRBV7-9 with TRBJ1-6; D is uncertain. The CDR3 spans 15 residues. V gave up 5 bases and J gave up 8 bases, with 16 bases separating them. Germline V gene data show CDR1 as SEHNR and CDR2 as FQNEAQ (reference sequence). This CDR3 reads CASSPRTPLDSPLHF. The CDR3 DNA is TGTGCCAGCAGCCCCAGGACCCCGCTGGATTCACCCCTCCACTTT.

CDR3 sequence reads: CASSQHGGRDEKLFF. CDR3 sequence (DNA): TGTGCCAGCAGCCAGCATGGGGGGAGGGATGAAAAACTGTTTTTT. The genes are TRBV7-2 and TRBJ1-4; D might be TRBD1 (5 bases). The germline V and J ends were trimmed by 5 bases and 6 bases, with 16 bases remaining between them. Germline CDR1 and CDR2: SGHTA and FQGNSA. CDR3 length: 15 residues. The whole variable domain, filled in from reference TRBV7-2 and TRBJ1-4, reads GAGVSQSPSNKVTEKGKDVELRCDPISGHTALYWYRQSLGQGLEFLIYFQGNSAPDKSGLPSDRFSAERTGGSVSTLTIQRTQQEDSAVYLCASSQHGGRDEKLFFGSGTQLSVL.

The chain couples TRBV6-5 to TRBJ2-7; 7 bases are shared with TRBD1. Unmatched junction bases numbered 4, after V lost 6 bases and J lost 2 bases. The CDR3 covers 13 residues. Germline V gene data show CDR1 as MNHEY and CDR2 as SVGAGI. This CDR3 reads CASRPQGTYEQYF. In DNA, the CDR3 is TGTGCCAGCAGGCCACAGGGGACCTACGAGCAGTACTTC.

This chain connects TRBV27 to TRBJ2-2, with TRBD2 matching over 7 bases. The trim removed 2 bases at V and 7 bases at J, leaving 10 bases unmatched. CDR1 is MNHEY and CDR2 is SMNVEV in the germline V gene (reference sequence). The CDR3 covers 16 residues. The CDR3 region has the DNA TGTGCCAGCAGTTTACACCTAGCGGCCAAAATCGGGGAGCTGTTTTTT. Translated, it gives CASSLHLAAKIGELFF.